This T cell receptor beta chain is from a study of blood T cells in healthy people across ages. The CDR3 runs 15 residues. The germline CDR1 and CDR2 sequences are DFQATT and SNEGSKA (reference sequence). Trimming took 6 bases from V and 5 from J; bases not matched to a gene: 15. Investigators took 8 to 10 milliliters of peripheral blood from every donor. Primed by a sample-barcoded 5' primer and a J-beta primer mix, a second PCR proceeded for 7 to 11 cycles. TCRdb reprocessed the 5' RACE reads via MiXCR and lists one record per CDR3 protein. The table has around 520,000 distinct CDR3 sequences, about 28% seen once. The same data also contributed to another study, on T cells of mothers and their children. That investigation notes: The study obtained over 9.5 million TCR beta CDR3 reads per mother and around 3 million per child. Researchers report slightly higher, though non-significant, overlap in related mother-child pairs than in unrelated pairs.

Sample: blood. The chain joins TRBV20-1 to TRBJ2-5, with 7 nucleotides matching TRBD1. The clonotype was recovered from a boy aged 2 to 10 in good health. The CDR3 sequence is CSAGAIQGIEETQYF. CDR3 coding DNA: TGCAGTGCAGGGGCCATACAGGGGATTGAGGAGACCCAGTACTTC.